The 11 T cell receptor beta chains below were found in one sample sequenced in a study of CXCR3-negative and CXCR3-positive naive CD8 T cells. Study-wide points: TRB CDR3s were more hydrophobic in CXCR3-positive than in CXCR3-negative naive cells.

The antigens these receptors bind are not known. UMI-labeled TRB cDNA libraries were prepared by 5' RACE. With the 5' RACE reads reprocessed, TCRdb shows one record per CDR3 protein and no DNA. Across 65,000 to 90,000 distinct CDR3 sequences, the top ten clones capture about 0.62% of the sample. Input material: naive CXCR3+ CD8+ T cells from blood. Subset in this sample: CD45RO-CCR7+CD27+CD95- naive CD8+ T cells expressing CXCR3 (TNR3+). These receptors were obtained from a human donor in good health. Some clones in this sample may be carry-over from other donors' samples.

This chain links TRBV3-1 with TRBJ2-2. Germline CDR1 is LGHDT and CDR2 is YNNKEL (reference sequence). The CDR3 is 12 residues long. The CDR3: CASSLITGELFF.

The gene calls are TRBV7-7 and TRBJ2-5; the D call of TRBD1 rests on TCRdb alone, since no DNA is present to check it. This CDR3 comprises 16 residues. Germline values: CDR1 SSHAT, CDR2 FNYEAQ (reference sequence). This CDR3 is CASSSTDPTETETQYF.

The chain is built from TRBV21-1 and TRBJ2-7. TRBV21-1 is listed as a pseudogene. This CDR3 region has 19 residues. CDR3 loop: CASSHKNPWRRTNSYEQYF.

The CDR3 region is CTKMPSGGDYEQYF. The chain is built from TRBV21-1 and TRBJ2-7; TCRdb's assignment of TRBD2 cannot be checked, as there is no DNA. TRBV21-1 represents a pseudogene. This CDR3 comprises 14 residues.

This sequence joins TRBV7-9 and TRBJ1-2. The CDR3 length is 12 residues. Germline V gene sequence: CDR1 SEHNR, CDR2 FQNEAQ (reference sequence). CDR3 sequence reads: CASSLEAYGYTF.

The chain employs TRBV12-3 or TRBV12-4 and TRBJ2-7; TCRdb's D call, TRBD1, is unchecked because there is no DNA. The CDR3 loop spans 14 amino acids. The CDR3 sequence: CASSFGTVFYEQYF.

The gene calls are TRBV12-3 or TRBV12-4 and TRBJ1-1. The CDR3 loop spans 14 amino acids. Here the CDR3 reads CASWGGSFNTEAFF.

The J gene is TRBJ2-7, the V gene TRBV20-1; without DNA, the TCRdb call of TRBD1 cannot be checked. Germline CDR1 DFQATT, CDR2 SNEGSKA (reference sequence). The CDR3 is 13 residues long. The CDR3 here is CSATGRVMDEQYF.

The CDR3 reads CASSEAHGPYEQYF. The chain carries TRBV6-4 and TRBJ2-7; the TRBD1 assignment by TCRdb is unverifiable without DNA. Germline-derived CDR1 and CDR2 are MRHNA and SNTAGT. The length of the CDR3 is 14 residues.

The genes are TRBV12-3 or TRBV12-4 and TRBJ1-2. The CDR3 is made up of 11 amino acids. CDR3 region: CASSFVHGYTF.

The chain recombines TRBV10-1 with TRBJ2-7; TCRdb returns TRBD1, unconfirmable since there is no DNA. This CDR3 comprises 15 residues. Germline V gene lookup returns CDR1 WNHNN and CDR2 SYGVQD (reference sequence). CDR3 in amino acids: CASNPRGQGAHEQYF.